This entry lists 27 T cell receptor beta chains sequenced from one sample in a study of blood T cell repertoires in COVID-19. The assay was immunoSEQ multiplex PCR, and TCRdb's table has in-frame clones only and misses some. The sample contains 55,000 to 75,000 clones, approximately 86% of which appear only once. Material: peripheral blood. Every receptor here comes from a man over 45 with acute or convalescent COVID-19.

This clone has more than one count but fewer than ten. The chain recombines TRBV7-9 with TRBJ1-5, with D possibly matching TRBD1 (5 bases). The V gene's germline CDR1 is SEHNR and CDR2 FQNEAQ (reference sequence). This CDR3 has 17 residues. V was cut by 4 bases and J by 0 bases, with 16 bases left in between. CDR3: CASSYWGGSASNQPQHF. The CDR3 bases are TGTGCCAGCAGCTACTGGGGGGGGTCGGCTAGCAATCAGCCCCAGCATTTT.

This clone was seen a few times. V usage is TRBV9 and J usage is TRBJ2-7; 7 nucleotides align to TRBD2. This CDR3 contains 14 residues. CDR1 and CDR2 from the germline V gene are SGDLS and YYNGEE. V was clipped by 4 bases and J by 0 bases; unmatched bases: 4. For the CDR3, the DNA is TGTGCCAGCAGCCCCGCGGGGGTCTCCTACGAGCAGTACTTC. Protein: CASSPAGVSYEQYF.

The chain uses TRBV4-1 and TRBJ2-2; D perhaps matches TRBD1 (6 bases). V lost 3 bases and J lost 4, with 12 bases in between. The CDR3 sequence is 15 residues long. Germline V gene data show CDR1 as MGHRA and CDR2 as YSYEKL. CDR3 DNA sequence: TGCGCCAGCAGCCACGGAGGACAGCTCACCGGGGAGCTGTTTTTT. Translating gives CASSHGGQLTGELFF.

The chain employs TRBV2 and TRBJ1-5, with 9 bases that match TRBD1. The germline CDR1 and CDR2 sequences are SNHLY and FYNNEI. The length of the CDR3 is 14 residues. Unmatched junction bases numbered 8, after V lost 7 bases and J lost 7 bases. The CDR3 DNA reads as TGTGCCAGCACCCCGGGACAGGGAAACCAGCCCCAGCATTTT. It translates to CASTPGQGNQPQHF.

The gene calls are TRBV5-6 and TRBJ2-7, with a weak D call TRBD1 (6 bases). The germline V and J ends were trimmed by 0 bases and 4 bases, with 11 bases remaining between them. This CDR3 is 14 amino acids long. Germline V lookup: CDR1 SGHDT, CDR2 YYEEEE. The CDR3 sequence: CASSLAGEFYEQYF. CDR3 DNA: TGTGCCAGCAGCTTGGCAGGGGAGTTTTACGAGCAGTACTTC.

V and J are TRBV27 and TRBJ2-5, with 14 bases that match TRBD2. The CDR3 runs 19 residues. J gave up 5 bases and V 0 bases, and 11 bases lay outside the gene matches. The germline V gene has CDR1 MNHEY and CDR2 SMNVEV (reference sequence). CDR3 loop: CASSLSKTSGGAYGETQYF. CDR3 DNA sequence: TGTGCCAGCAGTTTATCGAAGACTAGCGGGGGGGCTTACGGTGAGACCCAGTACTTC.

This clone was recorded a few times. J is TRBJ1-2 and V is TRBV4-1; D possibly corresponds to TRBD1 (5 bases). This CDR3 has 16 residues. Trimming took 0 bases from V and 5 from J, leaving 16 bases between them. Looked up from germline, CDR1 is MGHRA and CDR2 is YSYEKL. CDR3 protein: CASSQDGWGEAYGYTF. The CDR3 nucleotides are TGCGCCAGCAGCCAAGATGGGTGGGGGGAGGCTTATGGCTACACCTTC.

This clone was seen just once. The chain combines TRBV7-6 with TRBJ2-2; D gene ambiguous. CDR1 is SGHVS, CDR2 FNYEAQ, per germline. V lost 5 bases, J lost 4 bases, and 17 bases lay in between. The CDR3 covers 16 residues. Here the CDR3 DNA reads TGTGCCAGCAGCCCCCGAGAGCATTCGAGCACCGGGGAGCTGTTTTTT. It codes for CASSPREHSSTGELFF.

This clone was seen only a few times. The chain carries TRBV7-8 and TRBJ1-5, with TRBD1 identical over 9 bases. V gave up 4 bases and J gave up 2 bases; unmatched junction bases: 6. The CDR3 extends over 16 amino acids. Germline CDR1 reads SGHVS; CDR2 reads FQNEAQ. CDR3 residues: CASSSGTGNRNQPQHF. CDR3 DNA: TGTGCCAGCAGCTCCGGGACAGGGAATCGCAATCAGCCCCAGCATTTT.

The gene calls are TRBV1 and TRBJ2-5; the DNA was not used to check the table's D call, TRBD1. TRBV1 is designated a pseudogene. The CDR3 runs to 18 residues. In nucleotides, the CDR3 is TGCACCAGCAGCCAAGATCCCTTACCCGACAGGGGGCAAGAGACCCAGTACTTC. Its protein is CTSSQDPLPDRGQETQYF.

The gene calls are TRBV27 and TRBJ2-7, with 7 bases matching TRBD1. The V segment lost 4 bases and the J segment 4 bases; nucleotides outside the gene matches: 4. The CDR3 spans 13 residues. CDR1 is MNHEY, CDR2 SMNVEV, per germline (reference sequence). CDR3 amino acids: CASSYRGLYEQYF. For the CDR3, the DNA is TGTGCCAGCAGTTACAGGGGATTATACGAGCAGTACTTC.

The J gene is TRBJ2-1, the V gene TRBV5-4; D possibly corresponds to TRBD1 (5 bases). The CDR3 extends over 16 amino acids. Germline V CDR1 and CDR2: SGHNT, YYREEE (reference sequence). Trimming left V 0 bases short and J 5 bases short, with 15 bases between. CDR3 region: CASSLGGGRSHNEQFF. CDR3 nucleotides: TGTGCCAGCAGCTTGGGGGGCGGACGGAGTCACAATGAGCAGTTCTTC.

The rearrangement links TRBV27 to TRBJ2-3; 7 positions match TRBD2. The CDR3 is 16 amino acids. V was pared by 7 bases and J by 2 bases, with 12 bases of the junction left unmatched. Germline-derived CDR1 and CDR2 are MNHEY and SMNVEV (reference sequence). The CDR3 coding sequence is TGTGCCAGCATGCTTAGGAGCGGGATGTACACAGATACGCAGTATTTT. It codes for CASMLRSGMYTDTQYF.

This rearrangement joins TRBV7-2 to TRBJ2-3; 8 bases align to TRBD2. The CDR3 totals 15 residues. CDR1 and CDR2 (germline): SGHTA, FQGNSA. J lost 4 bases, V lost 5 bases, and 8 bases had no gene match. Here the CDR3 DNA reads TGTGCCAGCAGCATGGAGATGACTAGCGCAGATACGCAGTATTTT. Translation gives CASSMEMTSADTQYF.

This clone was observed a single time. The rearrangement uses TRBV11-2 and TRBJ2-3; D is unresolved. The germline gives CDR1 SGHAT, CDR2 FQNNGV. The CDR3 loop spans 12 amino acids. Trimming shortened V by 2 bases and J by 9 bases, and 9 bases separated the two germline ends. CDR3 residues: CASSLILETQYF. The CDR3 DNA reads as TGTGCCAGCAGCTTAATCCTAGAAACGCAGTATTTT.

This chain joins TRBV3-1 (or the pseudogene TRBV3-2) and TRBJ2-7, with D perhaps TRBD2 (6 bases). The germline V and J ends were trimmed by 3 bases and 2 bases, with 11 bases remaining between them. CDR3 length equals 14 residues. Germline CDR1 and CDR2: LGHDT and YNNKEL (reference sequence). This CDR3 is CASSHRGGTYEQYF. CDR3 DNA sequence: TGTGCCAGCAGCCACCGGGGAGGAACCTACGAGCAGTACTTC.

The chain combines TRBV19 with TRBJ1-5; tentatively, D is TRBD1 (5 bases). The germline V gene has CDR1 LNHDA and CDR2 SQIVND (reference sequence). The CDR3 consists of 14 residues. V lost 1 base, J lost 6 bases, and 10 bases lay in between. The CDR3 spells CASSIGRVGQPQHF. The CDR3 DNA follows: TGTGCCAGTAGTATAGGCAGGGTGGGTCAGCCCCAGCATTTT.

The gene calls are TRBV5-1 and TRBJ1-2; weak D call: TRBD1 (5 bases). In germline, CDR1 is SGHRS, CDR2 YFSETQ. The CDR3 extends over 14 amino acids. Trimming took 2 bases from V and 2 from J, leaving 10 bases between them. The CDR3 region is CASSFGQGNYGYTF. In nucleotides, the CDR3 is TGCGCCAGCAGCTTCGGGCAGGGCAACTATGGCTACACCTTC.

The V gene is TRBV25-1, the J gene TRBJ2-7; D gene unclear. CDR3 length: 14 amino acids. Germline loops: CDR1 MGHDK, CDR2 SYGVNS. Trimming took 5 bases from V and 0 from J, leaving 11 bases between them. CDR3 sequence reads: CASSPADISYEQYF. Written as DNA, the CDR3 is TGTGCCAGCAGTCCCGCAGACATCTCCTACGAGCAGTACTTC.

This clone was seen just once. J is TRBJ2-7 and V is TRBV6-5; a possible D gene is TRBD1 (7 bases). Germline assignment: CDR1 MNHEY and CDR2 SVGAGI. The CDR3 loop spans 12 amino acids. V lost 11 bases and J 6 bases, leaving 17 bases between the germline ends. CDR3 nucleotides: TGTGCCGCGGGGACAGCCGAACTCGAGCAGTACTTC. It codes for CAAGTAELEQYF.

The chain carries TRBV18 and TRBJ1-3, with D possibly matching TRBD1 (5 bases). Germline CDR1 is KGHSH and CDR2 is LQKENI. Trimming shortened V by 3 bases and J by 0 bases, and 12 bases separated the two germline ends. CDR3 length: 16 amino acids. CDR3 amino acids: CASSPLTGYSGNTIYF. Written as DNA, the CDR3 is TGTGCCAGCTCACCTCTTACAGGCTACTCTGGAAACACCATATATTTT.

J is TRBJ2-7 and V is TRBV11-2, with TRBD2 matching over 9 bases. Trimming cost V 5 bases and J 3 bases; bases outside gene matches: 8. The germline gives CDR1 SGHAT, CDR2 FQNNGV. The length of the CDR3 is 15 residues. CDR3 protein: CASSLGLAIVYEQYF. Here the CDR3 DNA reads TGTGCCAGCAGCCTTGGACTAGCGATAGTCTACGAGCAGTACTTC. The complete variable domain, with remaining parts taken from reference TRBV11-2 and TRBJ2-7, reads EAGVAQSPRYKIIEKRQSVAFWCNPISGHATLYWYQQILGQGPKLLIQFQNNGVVDDSQLPKDRFSAERLKGVDSTLKIQPAKLEDSAVYLCASSLGLAIVYEQYFGPGTRLTVT.

V and J are TRBV2 and TRBJ1-5, with D perhaps matching TRBD1 (5 bases). CDR3 length: 11 residues. CDR1 is SNHLY, CDR2 FYNNEI, per germline. V was cut by 6 bases and J by 5 bases, with 5 bases left in between. CDR3 amino acids: CASSRDQPQHF. In DNA form, the CDR3 reads TGTGCCAGCAGCAGGGATCAGCCCCAGCATTTT.

In this sample, this clone is medium-sized. J is TRBJ2-7 and V is TRBV25-1; 11 bases are shared with TRBD2. The CDR3 sequence is 17 residues long. Losses at the gene ends were 3 bases for V and 6 bases for J; bases not matched to a gene: 13. Per the germline V gene, CDR1 is MGHDK and CDR2 is SYGVNS. The CDR3, as DNA: TGTGCCAGCAGTGATCCCGTACTAGCGGGAGCGGAAGGCGAGCAGTACTTC. Translated: CASSDPVLAGAEGEQYF.

The chain employs TRBV4-1 and TRBJ2-1, with D perhaps TRBD1 (5 bases). Trimming pared 0 bases from V and 4 bases from J, leaving 10 bases between. Looked up from germline, CDR1 is MGHRA and CDR2 is YSYEKL. CDR3 length: 15 amino acids. CDR3 residues: CASSQDWAGYNEQFF. CDR3 in DNA: TGCGCCAGCAGCCAAGATTGGGCAGGGTACAATGAGCAGTTCTTC.

The chain employs TRBV6-5 and TRBJ1-4; tentatively, D is TRBD1 (5 bases). The CDR3 is made up of 15 amino acids. Germline assignment: CDR1 MNHEY and CDR2 SVGAGI. V was shortened by 6 bases and J by 8 bases, with 19 bases between the two germline ends. The CDR3 loop is CASRGSGSWGEKLFF. In DNA, the CDR3 is TGTGCCAGCAGGGGGTCTGGTAGCTGGGGCGAAAAACTGTTTTTT.

The CDR3 DNA sequence: TGCAGTGCTAGTGTTGGGACTTATAGCAATCAGCCCCAGCATTTT. Encoded protein: CSASVGTYSNQPQHF. The genes are TRBV20-1 and TRBJ1-5; D is possibly TRBD1 (5 bases). Germline CDR1 is DFQATT and CDR2 is SNEGSKA (reference sequence). The germline V and J ends were trimmed by 3 bases and 0 bases, with 12 bases remaining between them. The CDR3 has 15 amino acids.